A selection of T cell receptor beta chains follows, all from one sample in a study of T cells in localized non-small cell lung cancer. Using immunoSEQ multiplex PCR, the repertoire was profiled, and TCRdb retains in-frame clones only, with some absent. The table records roughly 6,000 clones, 84% of them present only once. This material consisted of peripheral blood mononuclear cells, taken before any cancer treatment. These receptors came from a female donor of 60 years or more with stage II lung adenocarcinoma. Each CDR3 is given with its conserved first and last residue. D genes are given only for firm matches. The size of a clone is reported for some rows only, either as once, few or many, or as a class for expanded clones.

j_gene: TRBJ1-1
d_gene: TRBD1
abundance: .
v_gene: TRBV15
CDR3nt: TGTGCCACCAGCAGAGAGGCTGGGACAGCGAACACTGAAGCTTTCTTT
CDR3aa: CATSREAGTANTEAFF

j_gene: TRBJ2-7
d_gene: .
abundance: .
v_gene: TRBV25-1
CDR3nt: TGTGCCAGCAGCACCTCGACAGGTCTACCCTCTCTTGCTTACGAGCAGTACTTC
CDR3aa: CASSTSTGLPSLAYEQYF

j_gene: TRBJ2-1
d_gene: .
abundance: .
v_gene: TRBV27
CDR3nt: TGTGCCAGCAGTTTAACAGGGACGAGCAATGAGCAGTTCTTC
CDR3aa: CASSLTGTSNEQFF

j_gene: TRBJ2-7
d_gene: TRBD2
abundance: .
v_gene: TRBV19
CDR3nt: TGTGCCAGTAGTTCATGGACTAGCCGGTCCTACGAGCAGTACTTC
CDR3aa: CASSSWTSRSYEQYF

j_gene: TRBJ1-5
d_gene: .
abundance: .
v_gene: TRBV2
CDR3nt: TGTGCCAGCAGAGGGGACCAAAATCAGCCCCAGCATTTT
CDR3aa: CASRGDQNQPQHF

j_gene: TRBJ2-7
d_gene: TRBD2
abundance: .
v_gene: TRBV11-3
CDR3nt: TGTGCCAGCAGCTTAGATAAGCCTAGCGGTTACGAGCAGTACTTC
CDR3aa: CASSLDKPSGYEQYF

j_gene: TRBJ1-3
d_gene: .
abundance: .
v_gene: TRBV2
CDR3nt: TGTGCCAGCAGTACCCTCGGACAGAGTATCTCTGGAAACACCATATATTTT
CDR3aa: CASSTLGQSISGNTIYF

j_gene: TRBJ2-7
d_gene: .
abundance: .
v_gene: TRBV18
CDR3nt: TGTGCCAGCTCACCCGGAGGGAGTGGGGGCGAGCAGTACTTC
CDR3aa: CASSPGGSGGEQYF

j_gene: TRBJ1-5
d_gene: .
abundance: .
v_gene: TRBV7-9
CDR3nt: TGTGCCAGCAGCCGGGTCAACGACAATCAGCCCCAGCATTTT
CDR3aa: CASSRVNDNQPQHF

j_gene: TRBJ1-6
d_gene: .
abundance: .
v_gene: TRBV5-1
CDR3nt: TGCGCCAGCAGCCTGGCTCGGGATTCACCCCTCCACTTT
CDR3aa: CASSLARDSPLHF

j_gene: TRBJ1-3
d_gene: .
abundance: .
v_gene: TRBV27
CDR3nt: TGTGCCAGCAAGGAAAGGGTCTCTGGAAACACCATATATTTT
CDR3aa: CASKERVSGNTIYF

j_gene: TRBJ1-1
d_gene: TRBD1
abundance: once
v_gene: TRBV5-5
CDR3nt: TGTGCCAGCAGCTATGGGACAGGGAACACTGAAGCTTTCTTT
CDR3aa: CASSYGTGNTEAFF

j_gene: TRBJ1-1
d_gene: .
abundance: .
v_gene: TRBV18
CDR3nt: TGTGCCAGCTCACCCCCAGGGGATCCTGAAGCTTTCTTT
CDR3aa: CASSPPGDPEAFF

j_gene: TRBJ2-1
d_gene: TRBD2
abundance: .
v_gene: TRBV28
CDR3nt: TGTGCCAGCAGTTTAGCTAGCGGGCGTGGTGAGCAGTTCTTC
CDR3aa: CASSLASGRGEQFF

j_gene: TRBJ1-1
d_gene: .
abundance: .
v_gene: TRBV6-1
CDR3nt: TGTGCCAGCAGTGAACCCGGGACATCTACTGAAGCTTTCTTT
CDR3aa: CASSEPGTSTEAFF

j_gene: TRBJ2-7
d_gene: .
abundance: .
v_gene: TRBV5-8
CDR3nt: TGTGCCAGCAGCCGAGGGACCACCGCTTCCTACGAGCAGTACTTC
CDR3aa: CASSRGTTASYEQYF

j_gene: TRBJ2-5
d_gene: TRBD2
abundance: .
v_gene: TRBV5-5
CDR3nt: TGTGCCAGCAGCTTATGGGGGGGCCAAGAGACCCAGTACTTC
CDR3aa: CASSLWGGQETQYF

j_gene: TRBJ2-1
d_gene: .
abundance: few
v_gene: TRBV6-5
CDR3nt: TGTGCCAGCAGTTACGGCAACAATGAGCAGTTCTTC
CDR3aa: CASSYGNNEQFF

j_gene: TRBJ2-5
d_gene: .
abundance: .
v_gene: TRBV7-9
CDR3nt: TGTGCCAGCAGCTTAGCACAGGGTTGGGAGACCCAGTACTTC
CDR3aa: CASSLAQGWETQYF

j_gene: TRBJ1-2
d_gene: TRBD1
abundance: .
v_gene: TRBV4-1
CDR3nt: TGCGCCAGCAGCCAAGGCTTTTCCGGACAGGGTTATGGCTACACCTTC
CDR3aa: CASSQGFSGQGYGYTF

j_gene: TRBJ2-5
d_gene: .
abundance: .
v_gene: TRBV28
CDR3nt: TGTGCCAGCAGTTTTGCGGGGCAAGGGGAGACCCAGTACTTC
CDR3aa: CASSFAGQGETQYF

j_gene: TRBJ1-2
d_gene: .
abundance: .
v_gene: TRBV30
CDR3nt: TGTGCCTGGAGTGTAGGAGCTAACTATGGCTACACCTTC
CDR3aa: CAWSVGANYGYTF

j_gene: TRBJ1-2
d_gene: .
abundance: .
v_gene: TRBV19
CDR3nt: TGTGCCAGTAGTTCAACAGGGATCTATGGCTACACCTTC
CDR3aa: CASSSTGIYGYTF

j_gene: TRBJ2-1
d_gene: .
abundance: .
v_gene: TRBV9
CDR3nt: TGTGCCAGCAGCGTAGCGGGTGGCGGGCACAACTACAATGAGCAGTTCTTC
CDR3aa: CASSVAGGGHNYNEQFF

j_gene: TRBJ1-1
d_gene: .
abundance: .
v_gene: TRBV4-1
CDR3nt: TGCGCCAGCAGCCCGTCGGGGATGAACACTGAAGCTTTCTTT
CDR3aa: CASSPSGMNTEAFF

j_gene: TRBJ1-5
d_gene: .
abundance: .
v_gene: TRBV28
CDR3nt: TGTGCCAGCAGTTTATATGGGGGGTTGAATCAGCCCCAGCATTTT
CDR3aa: CASSLYGGLNQPQHF

j_gene: TRBJ1-1
d_gene: .
abundance: few
v_gene: TRBV15
CDR3nt: TGTGCCACCAGCAGGGAACGGGGGTTGAACACTGAAGCTTTCTTT
CDR3aa: CATSRERGLNTEAFF

j_gene: TRBJ1-2
d_gene: TRBD1
abundance: .
v_gene: TRBV5-1
CDR3nt: TGCGCCAGCAGCGACCAGGGACAGGGGGCAAGCTATGGCTACACCTTC
CDR3aa: CASSDQGQGASYGYTF

j_gene: TRBJ2-3
d_gene: TRBD2
abundance: .
v_gene: TRBV29-1
CDR3nt: TGCAGCGTAGATAGCGGGGGGGCCTCAGATACGCAGTATTTT
CDR3aa: CSVDSGGASDTQYF

j_gene: TRBJ2-5
d_gene: .
abundance: .
v_gene: TRBV5-1
CDR3nt: TGCGCCAGCAGCTTTAACGGGGGAGAGACCCAGTACTTC
CDR3aa: CASSFNGGETQYF

j_gene: TRBJ2-3
d_gene: TRBD2
abundance: .
v_gene: TRBV9
CDR3nt: TGTGCCAGCAACCCCGGGACTAGCCTAACGAATACGCAGTATTTT
CDR3aa: CASNPGTSLTNTQYF

j_gene: TRBJ2-1
d_gene: TRBD1
abundance: .
v_gene: TRBV4-1
CDR3nt: TGCGCCAGCAGCCAAGATGCAGGGGGCTACAATGAGCAGTTCTTC
CDR3aa: CASSQDAGGYNEQFF

j_gene: TRBJ1-1
d_gene: .
abundance: few
v_gene: TRBV5-4
CDR3nt: TGTGCCAGCAGCTTGTGGTTAGGTATGAACACTGAAGCTTTCTTT
CDR3aa: CASSLWLGMNTEAFF

j_gene: TRBJ1-1
d_gene: .
abundance: .
v_gene: TRBV2
CDR3nt: TGTGCCAGCAGCTTAGACACGAACACTGAAGCTTTCTTT
CDR3aa: CASSLDTNTEAFF

j_gene: TRBJ2-2
d_gene: TRBD1
abundance: .
v_gene: TRBV7-2
CDR3nt: TGTGCCAGCAGAACCGGGACAGGGAAAACCGGGGAGCTGTTTTTT
CDR3aa: CASRTGTGKTGELFF

j_gene: TRBJ2-2
d_gene: .
abundance: .
v_gene: TRBV21-1
CDR3nt: TGTGCCAGCAGCAAAACTGACCCAGGGAACACCGGGGAGCTGTTTTTT
CDR3aa: CASSKTDPGNTGELFF

j_gene: TRBJ2-4
d_gene: .
abundance: .
v_gene: TRBV10-2
CDR3nt: TGCGCCAGCACTCTCGGGACGGGGATTCGGAACATTCAGTACTTC
CDR3aa: CASTLGTGIRNIQYF

j_gene: TRBJ2-2
d_gene: .
abundance: .
v_gene: TRBV5-4
CDR3nt: TGTGCCAGCAGCCCGGGGACTGCAGGCGGGGAGCTGTTTTTT
CDR3aa: CASSPGTAGGELFF

j_gene: TRBJ1-6
d_gene: .
abundance: .
v_gene: TRBV28
CDR3nt: TGTGCCAGCAGTCTGACAACTACGGATTCACCCCTCCACTTT
CDR3aa: CASSLTTTDSPLHF

j_gene: TRBJ2-1
d_gene: .
abundance: once
v_gene: TRBV7-6
CDR3nt: TGTGCCAGCAGCCCCACACAGGGAAAGTCCTACAATGAGCAGTTCTTC
CDR3aa: CASSPTQGKSYNEQFF

j_gene: TRBJ1-2
d_gene: TRBD1
abundance: .
v_gene: TRBV18
CDR3nt: TGTGCCAGCTCAGAATACGGGACAGGGGAACGGGGCTACACCTTC
CDR3aa: CASSEYGTGERGYTF

j_gene: TRBJ2-5
d_gene: TRBD2
abundance: .
v_gene: TRBV10-3
CDR3nt: TGTGCCATCAGTGACGCTAGAGCGGGAGAAGAGACCCAGTACTTC
CDR3aa: CAISDARAGEETQYF

j_gene: TRBJ1-1
d_gene: TRBD1
abundance: once
v_gene: TRBV2
CDR3nt: TGTGCCAGCAGAAGTATAACAGGGGGGAACACTGAAGCTTTCTTT
CDR3aa: CASRSITGGNTEAFF

j_gene: TRBJ1-1
d_gene: .
abundance: .
v_gene: TRBV9
CDR3nt: TGTGCCAGCAGCGGTCCGTTACACACTGAAGCTTTCTTT
CDR3aa: CASSGPLHTEAFF

j_gene: TRBJ2-3
d_gene: TRBD2
abundance: .
v_gene: TRBV6-6
CDR3nt: TGTGCCAGCAGTTACGAGCTAGCGGGAGCAGCAGATACGCAGTATTTT
CDR3aa: CASSYELAGAADTQYF

j_gene: TRBJ2-2
d_gene: TRBD1
abundance: .
v_gene: TRBV2
CDR3nt: TGTGCCAGCAGTGCTGGACAGGGGGGGACCGGGGAGCTGTTTTTT
CDR3aa: CASSAGQGGTGELFF

j_gene: TRBJ2-1
d_gene: TRBD2
abundance: .
v_gene: TRBV7-7
CDR3nt: TGTGCCAGCAGCTTGGATAGCGGGGGGCTTCTATCCAATGAGCAGTTCTTC
CDR3aa: CASSLDSGGLLSNEQFF

j_gene: TRBJ1-1
d_gene: .
abundance: .
v_gene: TRBV5-5
CDR3nt: TGTGCCAGCAGCTCCCCCGGGACGAACACTGAAGCTTTCTTT
CDR3aa: CASSSPGTNTEAFF

j_gene: TRBJ1-1
d_gene: .
abundance: .
v_gene: TRBV7-2
CDR3nt: TGTGCCAGCAGCTTAATCGAAGGGAACACTGAAGCTTTCTTT
CDR3aa: CASSLIEGNTEAFF

j_gene: TRBJ2-3
d_gene: TRBD2
abundance: once
v_gene: TRBV2
CDR3nt: TGTGCCAGCAGTGATGAGCGGGGGGGAGATACGCAGTATTTT
CDR3aa: CASSDERGGDTQYF

j_gene: TRBJ2-2
d_gene: TRBD2
abundance: .
v_gene: TRBV6-5
CDR3nt: TGTGCCAGTCGACGGGAGGGGTACACCGGGGAGCTGTTTTTT
CDR3aa: CASRREGYTGELFF

j_gene: TRBJ2-5
d_gene: .
abundance: once
v_gene: TRBV5-4
CDR3nt: TGTGCCAGCAGCCAACCCTCAGGGACAGAGACCCAGTACTTC
CDR3aa: CASSQPSGTETQYF

j_gene: TRBJ1-4
d_gene: TRBD1
abundance: .
v_gene: TRBV5-5
CDR3nt: TGTGCCAGCAGCTTGGAGGGACAGTCTCAAAAACTGTTTTTT
CDR3aa: CASSLEGQSQKLFF

j_gene: TRBJ1-3
d_gene: .
abundance: .
v_gene: TRBV5-1
CDR3nt: TGCGCCAGCAGCTTGGGGACAGAAGGAAACACCATATATTTT
CDR3aa: CASSLGTEGNTIYF

j_gene: TRBJ2-3
d_gene: TRBD2
abundance: .
v_gene: TRBV10-2
CDR3nt: TGCGCCAGCAGCTCACCCCTCGGCGGGAGCCTGGATACGCAGTATTTT
CDR3aa: CASSSPLGGSLDTQYF

j_gene: TRBJ1-5
d_gene: .
abundance: .
v_gene: TRBV6-5
CDR3nt: TGTGCCAGCACCCCGGACATTAGCAATCAGCCCCAGCATTTT
CDR3aa: CASTPDISNQPQHF

j_gene: TRBJ2-3
d_gene: .
abundance: .
v_gene: TRBV5-1
CDR3nt: TGCGCCAGCAGCTTGCAGACAGCCACAGATACGCAGTATTTT
CDR3aa: CASSLQTATDTQYF

j_gene: TRBJ1-2
d_gene: .
abundance: .
v_gene: TRBV14
CDR3nt: TGTGCCAGCAGCTCACAGAACTATGGCTACACCTTC
CDR3aa: CASSSQNYGYTF

j_gene: TRBJ1-1
d_gene: TRBD1
abundance: .
v_gene: TRBV4-1
CDR3nt: TGCGCCAGCAGCCAAGGCTGGGACAGGGCGAACACTGAAGCTTTCTTT
CDR3aa: CASSQGWDRANTEAFF

j_gene: TRBJ1-5
d_gene: .
abundance: .
v_gene: TRBV19
CDR3nt: TGTGCCAGTAGTAGCAGGGCTCTCGGTCAGCCCCAGCATTTT
CDR3aa: CASSSRALGQPQHF